A single sample is the source of the 8 T cell receptor beta chains below, sequenced in a study of cytomegalovirus exposure and HLA in healthy donors. PCR was performed using 60 Vbeta and 13 Jbeta primers. Produced via immunoSEQ multiplex PCR; TCRdb's table is partial and in-frame only. This repertoire shows some 100,000 clones, 76% found once; its top ten account for 3% to 4.5%. The specimen sequenced was PBMCs. Receptor source: a woman aged 45-65 years in good health and CMV-seropositive.

This chain joins TRBV9 and TRBJ2-7; TRBD1 agrees at 7 bases. V was clipped by 4 bases and J by 2 bases; unmatched bases: 12. CDR1 and CDR2 (germline): SGDLS, YYNGEE. The CDR3 extends over 16 amino acids. CDR3 sequence: CASSPRGDRAAYEQYF. CDR3 sequence (DNA): TGTGCCAGCAGCCCTCGAGGTGACAGGGCCGCCTACGAGCAGTACTTC.

The chain links TRBV5-1 to TRBJ2-7; 9 nucleotides line up with TRBD1. CDR3 length: 15 amino acids. Germline V gives CDR1 SGHRS, CDR2 YFSETQ. The V and J ends lost 0 bases and 5 bases, in that order; junction bases with no gene match: 6. This chain's CDR3 is CASSLEGTGRHEQYF. The CDR3 coding sequence is TGCGCCAGCAGCTTGGAGGGGACAGGGAGGCACGAGCAGTACTTC.

This clone is a singleton in its sample. Mismatch with germline at one junction end may stem from a read error. Other DNA sequences in this sample translate to the same CDR3. The chain combines TRBV7-9 with TRBJ2-3; TRBD1 might be the D (6 bases). Per the germline V gene, CDR1 is SEHNR and CDR2 is FQNEAQ (reference sequence). The CDR3 totals 16 residues. CDR3 DNA: TGTGCCAGCAGCTTAGTGGCAGGGTGGGACACAGACACGCAGTATTTT. It codes for CASSLVAGWDTDTQYF.

The chain combines TRBV6-1 with TRBJ2-7, with a possible D match to TRBD1 (6 bases). Germline V gene lookup returns CDR1 MNHNS and CDR2 SASEGT. The CDR3 is made up of 12 amino acids. Trimming cost V 6 bases and J 0 bases, with 6 bases left between them. CDR3 DNA sequence: TGTGCCAGCAGGGACAGCTCCTACGAGCAGTACTTC. Its translation is CASRDSSYEQYF.

This chain uses TRBV25-1 with TRBJ1-2, with D unresolved. This CDR3 is built from 13 residues. Between the trimmed V and J ends, which lost 0 bases and 5 bases, there was a span of 7 bases. CDR1 and CDR2 from the germline V gene are MGHDK and SYGVNS. Here the CDR3 reads CASSEYGEYGYTF. The CDR3 nucleotides are TGTGCCAGCAGTGAATACGGAGAGTATGGCTACACCTTC.

The chain uses TRBV30 and TRBJ2-2; 12 bases are shared with TRBD2. CDR3 size: 14 residues. V was clipped by 5 bases and J by 8 bases; unmatched bases: 6. Germline V CDR1 and CDR2: GTSNPN, SVGIG (reference sequence). The CDR3 loop reads CAWRLAGESGELFF. CDR3 nucleotide sequence: TGTGCCTGGCGACTAGCGGGAGAGTCAGGGGAGCTGTTTTTT.

This clone came up a few times. V is TRBV2 and J is TRBJ1-1; TRBD1 might be the D (6 bases). Per germline, CDR1 SNHLY and CDR2 FYNNEI. V shed 11 bases and J shed 0 bases, with 22 bases lying between them. This CDR3 is 16 amino acids long. The CDR3 sequence is CASLSSQGGMNTEAFF. The CDR3 coding sequence is TGTGCCTCGCTTTCCTCACAGGGTGGGATGAACACTGAAGCTTTCTTT. Variable domain in full (rest from reference TRBV2 and TRBJ1-1): EPEVTQTPSHQVTQMGQEVILRCVPISNHLYFYWYRQILGQKVEFLVSFYNNEISEKSEIFDDQFSVERPDGSNFTLKIRSTKLEDSAMYFCASLSSQGGMNTEAFFGQGTRLTVV.

The rearrangement links TRBV7-9 to TRBJ2-1; 8 positions agree with TRBD1. The CDR3 sequence is 15 residues long. J gave up 5 bases and V 2 bases, and 5 bases lay outside the gene matches. Germline V CDR1 and CDR2: SEHNR, FQNEAQ (reference sequence). CDR3 DNA: TGTGCCAGCAGCTTATTTCAGGGGGCTGACAATGAGCAGTTCTTC. It codes for CASSLFQGADNEQFF.